The T cell receptor (beta chain) described here comes from a study of blood T cell repertoires in COVID-19. Trimming removed 1 base at V and 1 base at J, with 5 bases between. CDR1 and CDR2 (germline): LNHNV, YYDKDF (reference sequence). The CDR3 totals 14 residues. The authors' processing: Scientists estimated how many nucleated cells there were by amplifying reference gene primers. Libraries were prepared by immunoSEQ multiplex PCR; TCRdb keeps only in-frame clonotypes and omits some of them. That table is the source of V, J and clone size, and D and trimming were worked out from the DNA. In the table there are roughly 130,000 clones, more than 70% of which are singletons.

This receptor was identified in a woman aged 60-75 years with acute or convalescent COVID-19. Sequences were obtained from peripheral blood. The chain is built from TRBV15 and TRBJ1-3; D unclear. CDR3 residues: CATSRAESGNTIYF. Written as DNA, the CDR3 is TGTGCCACCAGCAGAGCAGAATCTGGAAACACCATATATTTT.